The entry below gives a single T cell receptor beta chain sequence along with its context. What it binds is unknown. These data originate in a study of cytomegalovirus exposure and HLA in healthy donors. Overall study: Of all 400 or so donors who were genotyped, about 84% belonged to the Caucasian-associated ancestry cluster. Whole-study results and caveats: A missense DCLRE1C variant was associated with V- and J-gene trimming of TCR beta chains in a later analysis, and an independent cohort replicated the association. Sequencing artifact likely explains a cluster of highly shared sequence variants.

The germline CDR1 and CDR2 sequences are SGHRS and YFSETQ. Trimming took 4 bases from V and 9 from J; bases not matched to a gene: 16. This CDR3 has 16 residues. Use of 60 Vbeta and 13 Jbeta primers characterized the PCR. The method was immunoSEQ multiplex PCR; TCRdb's version includes in-frame clones alone and lacks a portion of them. The repertoire holds 100,000 to 150,000 clones, with more than 65% as singletons. The sample taken for sequencing was PBMCs. This receptor was identified in a man aged 18-30 years in good health and CMV-seropositive. The chain combines TRBV5-1 with TRBJ2-1, with TRBD2 matching 7 bases. For the CDR3, the DNA is TGCGCCAGCAGCCGCGAACTAACGTGGGGGGGTGGTGAGCAGTTCTTC. It encodes CASSRELTWGGGEQFF.